Listed here are 27 T cell receptor beta chains from one sample, sequenced in a study of T-cell reconstitution after alpha-beta-depleted transplantation in children. Unique molecular identifiers were incorporated into the prepared TCRbeta library. Via MiXCR, TCRdb re-called the PCR reads, giving one row per CDR3 protein. The sample contains 200,000 to 250,000 distinct CDR3 sequences, around 7.8% of which appear only once. Sequences were derived from PBMCs, mostly from graft donor cells, sampled 180 days after TCRalphabeta/CD19-depleted stem cell transplant. These receptors came from a male patient aged 10-17 years who had a stem cell transplant for acute lymphoblastic leukemia, so the T cells may come from the graft donor.

This clonotype was recorded at least ten times. The gene calls are TRBV10-3 and TRBJ2-1, with 8 bases matching TRBD2. The CDR3 length is 17 residues. The trim removed 2 bases at V and 2 bases at J, leaving 8 bases unmatched. Per germline, CDR1 ENHRY and CDR2 SYGVKD. The CDR3 coding sequence is TGTGCCATCAGTGAGAGGCGGCCGGGAGGGCCCTACAATGAGCAGTTCTTC. It is translated as CAISERRPGGPYNEQFF.

This clonotype was recorded at least ten times. This chain uses TRBV9 with TRBJ1-1, with unresolved D. V dropped 3 bases and J dropped 3 bases, with 12 bases sitting between them. CDR1 and CDR2 (germline): SGDLS, YYNGEE. The CDR3 loop spans 14 amino acids. CDR3 DNA sequence: TGTGCCAGCAGCGCCGGCCTCGGGGACACTGAAGCTTTCTTT. This encodes CASSAGLGDTEAFF.

This clonotype showed up many times. The rearrangement links TRBV12-3 or TRBV12-4 to TRBJ1-3; the D gene is possibly TRBD1 (6 bases). V was cut by 10 bases and J by 4 bases, with 14 bases left in between. CDR3 length equals 13 residues. CDR3 loop: CATTGRPGNTIYF. The CDR3 DNA is TGTGCCACCACAGGGCGGCCCGGAAACACCATATATTTT.

This clonotype was observed many times. This rearrangement joins TRBV11-1 to TRBJ2-2; the match to TRBD1 covers 8 bases. Germline CDR1 is SGHAT and CDR2 is FQDESV (reference sequence). V lost 3 bases and J lost 9; bases outside the gene matches: 3. CDR3 length: 13 residues. The CDR3 DNA follows: TGTGCCAGCAGCTTGGACAGGGAAAGGGAGCTGTTTTTT. It codes for CASSLDRERELFF.

This clonotype was recorded at least ten times. The chain uses TRBV7-2 and TRBJ2-1; the D gene is possibly TRBD1 (6 bases). Deletions cut 2 bases from V and 4 bases from J, with 15 bases between. This CDR3 contains 16 residues. Germline V gene lookup returns CDR1 SGHTA and CDR2 FQGNSA. CDR3 DNA: TGTGCCAGCAGCTTACCGTCCCGGGACACATACAATGAGCAGTTCTTC. This gives the protein CASSLPSRDTYNEQFF.

This clonotype was picked up many times. The rearrangement joins TRBV7-6 to TRBJ2-7, with 10 bases fitting TRBD2. Germline V gene data show CDR1 as SGHVS and CDR2 as FNYEAQ. Unmatched junction bases numbered 6, after V lost 3 bases and J lost 4 bases. The length of the CDR3 is 15 residues. The CDR3 sequence is CASSLLLAGPYEQYF. CDR3 DNA: TGTGCCAGCAGCTTGTTACTAGCGGGACCGTACGAGCAGTACTTC.

This clonotype was observed many times. V gene TRBV20-1 combines with J gene TRBJ2-3, with a possible D match to TRBD2 (6 bases). Per the germline V gene, CDR1 is DFQATT and CDR2 is SNEGSKA (reference sequence). The ends were cut back, 6 bases at V and 4 bases at J, with 14 bases in the middle. This CDR3 has 13 residues. CDR3 protein: CSAPEGSADTQYF. In DNA, the CDR3 is TGCAGTGCCCCGGAGGGGTCGGCAGATACGCAGTATTTT.

The table lists this clonotype with many counts. The chain employs TRBV20-1 and TRBJ2-1, with TRBD2 matching 8 bases. J was trimmed by 1 base and V by 5 bases; bases with no gene match: 10. Germline values: CDR1 DFQATT, CDR2 SNEGSKA (reference sequence). The CDR3 is 16 amino acids. The CDR3 coding sequence is TGCAGTGCTGATTTCCGAGCGGGGGCTTCCTACAATGAGCAGTTCTTC. Its protein product is CSADFRAGASYNEQFF.

Many counts were recorded for this clonotype. This chain uses TRBV5-1 with TRBJ2-7, with D possibly being TRBD1 (6 bases). This CDR3 comprises 14 residues. Per germline, CDR1 SGHRS and CDR2 YFSETQ. Trimming stripped 0 bases from V and 0 bases from J, with 7 bases between. CDR3 nucleotide sequence: TGCGCCAGCAGCTTGGACAGGGTCTCCTACGAGCAGTACTTC. Its protein product is CASSLDRVSYEQYF.

This clonotype came up many times. The chain joins TRBV28 to TRBJ1-3, with D uncertain. The length of the CDR3 is 15 residues. V lost 6 bases to trimming and J lost 0 bases, with 12 bases between them. CDR1 and CDR2 from the germline V gene are MDHEN and SYDVKM. CDR3: CASSAIKGSGNTIYF. The CDR3, as DNA: TGTGCCAGCAGCGCGATTAAGGGCTCTGGAAACACCATATATTTT.

This clonotype has a count of ten or more. The V call is TRBV10-3, the J call TRBJ1-1; D remains unclear. Germline V CDR1 and CDR2: ENHRY, SYGVKD. Trimming removed 6 bases at V and 5 bases at J, with 13 bases between. The CDR3 sequence is 13 residues long. CDR3 bases: TGTGCCATCAGCGACGGGCGGGCAACTGAAGCTTTCTTT. Residues: CAISDGRATEAFF.

This clonotype was counted many times. The rearrangement joins TRBV7-9 to TRBJ2-7; D is tentatively TRBD1 or TRBD2 (6 bases each). V was shortened by 8 bases and J by 5 bases, with 13 bases between the two germline ends. Germline values: CDR1 SEHNR, CDR2 FQNEAQ (reference sequence). The CDR3 loop spans 12 amino acids. CDR3 sequence: CASQPGGHEQYF. The CDR3 DNA sequence: TGTGCCAGCCAACCCGGGGGCCACGAGCAGTACTTC. Full variable domain (rest looked up from reference TRBV7-9 and TRBJ2-7): DTGVSQNPRHKITKRGQNVTFRCDPISEHNRLYWYRQTLGQGPEFLTYFQNEAQLEKSRLLSDRFSAERPKGSFSTLEIQRTEQGDSAMYLCASQPGGHEQYFGPGTRLTVT.

At least ten counts were recorded for this clonotype. The chain is built from TRBV10-3 and TRBJ2-7; perhaps TRBD1 as D (5 bases). The V gene's germline CDR1 is ENHRY and CDR2 SYGVKD. With 6 bases removed from V and 3 bases from J, the gap between germline ends came to 15 bases. The CDR3 sequence is 14 residues long. The CDR3 is CAISQGQDNYEQYF. The CDR3 nucleotides are TGTGCCATCAGCCAAGGACAAGATAACTACGAGCAGTACTTC.

There are many counts of this clonotype. The genes are TRBV5-1 and TRBJ2-1, with TRBD1 matching over 8 bases. The ends lost 0 bases at V and 8 bases at J; junction bases unmatched: 13. The germline V gene encodes CDR1 SGHRS and CDR2 YFSETQ. The CDR3 has 17 amino acids. The CDR3 bases are TGCGCCAGCAGCTTGGATAGTCGGGGACAGGATGAGGATGAGCAGTTCTTC. Translated, it gives CASSLDSRGQDEDEQFF. Based on the CDR3 plus reference TRBV5-1 and TRBJ2-1, the full variable domain is KAGVTQTPRYLIKTRGQQVTLSCSPISGHRSVSWYQQTPGQGLQFLFEYFSETQRNKGNFPGRFSGRQFSNSRSEMNVSTLELGDSALYLCASSLDSRGQDEDEQFFGPGTRLTVL.

This clonotype was detected a few times. V gene TRBV6-2 or TRBV6-3 combines with J gene TRBJ2-3; D gene uncertain. There are 14 residues in the CDR3. Germline CDR1 reads MNHEY; CDR2 reads SVGEGT. V lost 2 bases and J lost 0, with 6 bases in between. Here the CDR3 DNA reads TGTGCCAGCAGTTACATAGGGAGCACAGATACGCAGTATTTT. This gives the protein CASSYIGSTDTQYF.

This clonotype turned up a few times. The chain couples TRBV27 to TRBJ1-1; D might be TRBD1 (6 bases). From germline, CDR1 is MNHEY and CDR2 SMNVEV (reference sequence). Trimming took 2 bases from V and 1 from J, leaving 26 bases between them. This CDR3 is 20 amino acids long. CDR3 residues: CASSLRGGGRRGRGNTEAFF. CDR3 coding DNA: TGTGCCAGCAGTTTAAGAGGGGGGGGTCGGAGGGGACGCGGGAACACTGAAGCTTTCTTT.

Many counts were recorded for this clonotype. The V call is TRBV6-5, the J call TRBJ1-4; D not resolved. The CDR3 is made up of 14 amino acids. Germline loops: CDR1 MNHEY, CDR2 SVGAGI. Trimming cost V 0 bases and J 2 bases, with 4 bases left between them. Written as DNA, the CDR3 is TGTGCCAGCAGTTACTCGACGACTAATGAAAAACTGTTTTTT. It codes for CASSYSTTNEKLFF.

At least ten counts were recorded for this clonotype. This chain uses TRBV5-1 with TRBJ1-2, with no clear D. CDR1 is SGHRS, CDR2 YFSETQ, per germline. The V gene lost 4 bases and the J gene lost 0 bases, with 13 bases spanning the gap. The CDR3 runs 15 residues. Written as DNA, the CDR3 is TGCGCCAGCAGCAGTACCGGACGGGCTAACTATGGCTACACCTTC. Translated, it gives CASSSTGRANYGYTF.

By frequency in the sample, this clonotype is medium-sized (0.01 to 0.1%). The rearrangement links TRBV28 to TRBJ2-2; perhaps TRBD1 as D (5 bases). Germline CDR1 and CDR2: MDHEN and SYDVKM. The CDR3 has 15 residues. V was clipped by 7 bases and J by 5 bases, with 17 bases between them. In nucleotides, the CDR3 is TGTGCCAGCACTCTAACAGGTCTTAGGACCGGGGAGCTGTTTTTT. Amino acids: CASTLTGLRTGELFF.

As for this clonotype: Given a much more abundant clone one base away, this may be a read error. The rearrangement joins TRBV11-2 to TRBJ1-1; D is unclear. CDR3 length equals 12 residues. Germline loops: CDR1 SGHAT, CDR2 FQNNGV. V lost 5 bases to trimming and J lost 7 bases, with 11 bases between them. Here the CDR3 reads CASSRRSLEAFF. Written as DNA, the CDR3 is TGTGCCAGCAGCCGACGGTCCCTTGAAGCTTTCTTT.

In this sample, this clonotype turned up many times. The chain recombines TRBV7-8 with TRBJ2-2; 10 nucleotides align to TRBD2. Trimming removed 2 bases from V and 0 bases from J; junction bases left unmatched: 0. CDR3 length equals 16 residues. Germline CDR1 is SGHVS and CDR2 is FQNEAQ. Written as DNA, the CDR3 is TGTGCCAGCAGCTTACTAGCGGGGGCGAACACCGGGGAGCTGTTTTTT. Translated: CASSLLAGANTGELFF.

This clonotype was seen repeatedly, ten times or more. The chain recombines TRBV24-1 with TRBJ2-3; D is ambiguous. Germline V gene lookup returns CDR1 KGHDR and CDR2 SFDVKD. The CDR3 totals 12 residues. V shed 1 base and J shed 7 bases, with 5 bases lying between them. CDR3 in DNA: TGTGCCACCAGTGATTTTGGGAATACGCAGTATTTT. Residues: CATSDFGNTQYF.

This clonotype was detected many times. The V and J genes are TRBV7-9 and TRBJ2-2, with a tentative D call TRBD1 (5 bases). This CDR3 region has 17 residues. The germline V and J ends were trimmed by 5 bases and 0 bases, with 16 bases remaining between them. CDR1 is SEHNR and CDR2 is FQNEAQ in the germline V gene (reference sequence). The CDR3 protein is CASSPGKGGSNTGELFF. For the CDR3, the DNA is TGTGCCAGCAGCCCAGGGAAGGGTGGTTCGAACACCGGGGAGCTGTTTTTT.

This clonotype was counted ten times or more. V usage is TRBV5-1 and J usage is TRBJ1-6; D is unclear. CDR3 length: 15 amino acids. Germline V gives CDR1 SGHRS, CDR2 YFSETQ. Trimming removed 4 bases at V and 7 bases at J, with 15 bases between. CDR3 nucleotide sequence: TGCGCCAGCAGCGCCCTGGCCTCGGGGAATTCACCCCTCCACTTT. Its protein is CASSALASGNSPLHF.

The table lists this clonotype with many counts. The gene calls are TRBV5-1 and TRBJ2-1, with TRBD2 identical over 11 bases. The J segment lost 5 bases and the V segment lost 4 bases, leaving 11 bases of the junction unmatched. CDR1 SGHRS and CDR2 YFSETQ come from the germline V gene. The CDR3 contains 17 residues. The CDR3 coding sequence is TGCGCCAGCAGCCTGTTAGCGGGAGGGCCGAGGGACAATGAGCAGTTCTTC. This encodes CASSLLAGGPRDNEQFF.

The chain recombines TRBV6-1 with TRBJ2-7; D gene unclear. The V gene lost 7 bases and the J gene lost 3 bases, with 16 bases spanning the gap. The CDR3 contains 14 residues. Per the germline V gene, CDR1 is MNHNS and CDR2 is SASEGT. CDR3 in amino acids: CASNKRSPGYEQYF. The DNA for the CDR3 is TGTGCCAGCAACAAACGGTCACCGGGCTACGAGCAGTACTTC.

This clonotype was detected ten times or more. This chain joins TRBV27 and TRBJ2-7; 7 bases match TRBD1. CDR3 length: 12 amino acids. Germline loops: CDR1 MNHEY, CDR2 SMNVEV (reference sequence). V trimming: 5 bases; J trimming: 5 bases; junction bases outside the gene matches: 3. The CDR3, as DNA: TGTGCCAGCAGTAAGACAGGGAACGAGCAGTACTTC. This translates into CASSKTGNEQYF.